These 25 T cell receptor beta chains share one sample of origin, sequenced in a study of T cells after yellow fever vaccination. Each CDR3 protein is one row after TCRdb ran MiXCR on the 5' RACE reads. The sample has 200,000 to 300,000 distinct CDR3 sequences; less than 9% are singletons. The sample consisted of CD4+ T cells sorted from PBMCs, taken 15 days after the yellow fever booster vaccination. These receptors were obtained from a man aged 30 to 45 who received the YFV17D yellow fever vaccine.

V usage is TRBV7-2 and J usage is TRBJ2-1, with D uncertain. V dropped 4 bases and J dropped 3 bases, with 13 bases sitting between them. Germline V gene lookup returns CDR1 SGHTA and CDR2 FQGNSA. This CDR3 region has 15 residues. CDR3: CASSYTAALYNEQFF. CDR3 coding DNA: TGTGCCAGCAGCTACACAGCTGCCCTCTACAATGAGCAGTTCTTC.

The chain carries TRBV12-3 or TRBV12-4 and TRBJ2-1, with a tentative D call TRBD2 (5 bases). Trimming left V 5 bases short and J 0 bases short, with 14 bases between. The CDR3 runs to 16 residues. CDR3 amino acids: CASSHSGRGSYNEQFF. CDR3 bases: TGTGCCAGCAGTCATTCTGGCCGGGGCTCCTACAATGAGCAGTTCTTC.

This clonotype was counted many times. This chain uses TRBV18 with TRBJ2-3; a weak D match, TRBD2 (6 bases). The germline CDR1 and CDR2 sequences are KGHSH and LQKENI. This CDR3 region has 15 residues. The V end lost 3 bases, the J end lost 0 bases, and 10 bases lay between the germline ends. The CDR3 DNA reads TGTGCCAGCTCACCGGCAGGGAGGAGCACAGATACGCAGTATTTT. It yields the protein CASSPAGRSTDTQYF.

This clonotype was observed a few times. V usage is TRBV24-1 and J usage is TRBJ2-3; D might be TRBD1 or TRBD2, each matching 5 bases. Germline V gene data show CDR1 as KGHDR and CDR2 as SFDVKD. CDR3 length: 16 amino acids. Trimming cost V 4 bases and J 1 base, with 14 bases left between them. CDR3 sequence reads: CATSDRRDPRTDTQYF. The DNA for the CDR3 is TGTGCCACCAGTGACCGACGGGACCCCCGCACAGATACGCAGTATTTT.

V is TRBV20-1 and J is TRBJ2-7; D is perhaps TRBD1 (7 bases). V lost 5 bases to trimming and J lost 5 bases, with 22 bases between them. This CDR3 is 15 amino acids long. Germline assignment: CDR1 DFQATT and CDR2 SNEGSKA (reference sequence). CDR3 residues: CSASRAGGYSNEQYF. The CDR3 DNA sequence: TGCAGTGCTTCCAGGGCAGGGGGGTATAGTAACGAGCAGTACTTC.

This clonotype occurred many times. The V and J genes are TRBV4-3 and TRBJ2-3; TRBD2 matches 13 bases. CDR1 is LGHNA, CDR2 YSLEER, per germline. This CDR3 has 15 residues. The V segment lost 1 base and the J segment 7 bases; nucleotides outside the gene matches: 2. Written as DNA, the CDR3 is TGCGCCAGCAGCCAAGGACTAGCGGGAGGCTATACGCAGTATTTT. It encodes CASSQGLAGGYTQYF.

The chain carries TRBV11-3 and TRBJ2-1, with 11 bases identical to TRBD2. This CDR3 has 20 amino acids. J gave up 4 bases and V 1 base, and 15 bases lay outside the gene matches. Germline loops: CDR1 SGHNT, CDR2 YENEEA. The CDR3: CASSLGGGGGTSGKYNEQFF. Written as DNA, the CDR3 is TGTGCCAGCAGCTTAGGGGGAGGTGGGGGGACTAGCGGAAAATACAATGAGCAGTTCTTC.

The CDR3 nucleotides read TGTGCCAGCAGTTTGGGCTTCAGGGGATCCAACGAGCAGTACTTC. Protein sequence: CASSLGFRGSNEQYF. J is TRBJ2-7 and V is TRBV28; a possible D gene is TRBD1 (6 bases). CDR1 and CDR2 (germline): MDHEN, SYDVKM. V lost 3 bases to trimming and J lost 5 bases, with 17 bases between them. The CDR3 has 15 residues.

The chain links TRBV7-2 to TRBJ2-1; 7 positions match TRBD2. Germline V gene lookup returns CDR1 SGHTA and CDR2 FQGNSA. V lost 6 bases to trimming and J lost 6 bases; unmatched junction nucleotides: 14. This CDR3 is built from 16 residues. CDR3 in amino acids: CASRPPLAAGSNEQFF. The CDR3 DNA reads TGTGCCAGCAGACCGCCCCTAGCGGCAGGATCCAATGAGCAGTTCTTC.

This clonotype was detected a few times. This sequence joins TRBV7-8 and TRBJ2-6, with D unresolved. CDR3 length equals 15 residues. V lost 2 bases to trimming and J lost 0 bases, with 5 bases between them. CDR1 and CDR2 (germline): SGHVS, FQNEAQ. The DNA for the CDR3 is TGTGCCAGCAGCTTACCGGACTCTGGGGCCAACGTCCTGACTTTC. Protein sequence: CASSLPDSGANVLTF. The complete variable domain, with remaining parts taken from reference TRBV7-8 and TRBJ2-6, reads GAGVSQSPRYKVAKRGQDVALRCDPISGHVSLFWYQQALGQGPEFLTYFQNEAQLDKSGLPSDRFFAERPEGSVSTLKIQRTQQEDSAVYLCASSLPDSGANVLTFGAGSRLTVL.

The chain has TRBV18 and TRBJ2-2; D remains unclear. The CDR3 consists of 13 residues. Trimming stripped 3 bases from V and 5 bases from J, with 7 bases between. Looked up from germline, CDR1 is KGHSH and CDR2 is LQKENI. The CDR3 loop reads CASSPDLTGELFF. CDR3 nucleotide sequence: TGTGCCAGCTCACCGGATCTGACCGGGGAGCTGTTTTTT.

This clonotype was seen a few times. V gene TRBV5-1 combines with J gene TRBJ2-5, with TRBD2 matching over 14 bases. Unmatched junction bases numbered 16, after V lost 4 bases and J lost 5 bases. Germline values: CDR1 SGHRS, CDR2 YFSETQ. The length of the CDR3 is 19 residues. The CDR3 nucleotides read TGCGCCAGCAGCAGGCAAGGCCCGGGACTAGCGGGAGCCCAGGAGACCCAGTACTTC. It encodes CASSRQGPGLAGAQETQYF.

In its sample, this clonotype was seen a few times. V usage is TRBV11-2 and J usage is TRBJ2-2; the D gene is possibly TRBD1 (6 bases). Deletions cut 5 bases from V and 5 bases from J, with 18 bases between. Germline CDR1 and CDR2: SGHAT and FQNNGV. CDR3 size: 16 residues. CDR3 region: CASSPRGNSITGELFF. The CDR3 region has the DNA TGTGCCAGCAGCCCTAGGGGGAACAGCATAACCGGGGAGCTGTTTTTT.

With respect to this clonotype: The junction and the germline gene differ at one end; a read error may be behind it. The chain couples TRBV5-6 to TRBJ2-3; D might be TRBD2 (6 bases). This CDR3 is 17 amino acids long. Germline CDR1 and CDR2: SGHDT and YYEEEE. DNA of the CDR3: TGTGCCAGCGGCTTGGGGGGACTCGGGACGGGCACAGATACGCAGTATTTT. It yields the protein CASGLGGLGTGTDTQYF.

CDR3 in amino acids: CASSLRRPTDTQYF. For the CDR3, the DNA is TGCGCCAGCAGCCTTCGGCGCCCAACAGATACGCAGTATTTT. This chain connects TRBV5-1 to TRBJ2-3; no definite D call. Trimming removed 4 bases from V and 3 bases from J, with 12 bases in between. Germline V gene data show CDR1 as SGHRS and CDR2 as YFSETQ. This CDR3 has 14 amino acids.

The V and J genes are TRBV20-1 and TRBJ2-1, with D perhaps given as TRBD1 or TRBD2 (6 bases each). The CDR3 consists of 17 residues. The germline gives CDR1 DFQATT, CDR2 SNEGSKA (reference sequence). Deletions cut 3 bases from V and 4 bases from J, with 22 bases between. The CDR3 DNA reads TGCAGTGCTAGTCTTTTGGCGGCGGGACAAAATTACAATGAGCAGTTCTTC. Translated, it gives CSASLLAAGQNYNEQFF.

The chain recombines TRBV5-1 with TRBJ2-3; D gene ambiguous. The CDR3 sequence is 15 residues long. CDR1 and CDR2 from the germline V gene are SGHRS and YFSETQ. Trimming removed 1 base at V and 2 bases at J, with 11 bases between. CDR3 nucleotide sequence: TGCGCCAGCAGCTTGCCCAGCGCGGTCACAGATACGCAGTATTTT. It translates to CASSLPSAVTDTQYF.

In its sample, this clonotype was seen a few times. This chain links TRBV7-2 with TRBJ2-1; D call uncertain. V was cut by 5 bases and J by 6 bases, with 11 bases left in between. In germline, CDR1 is SGHTA, CDR2 FQGNSA. The length of the CDR3 is 13 residues. CDR3 sequence: CASSPGLLNEQFF. The CDR3 nucleotides are TGTGCCAGCAGCCCAGGATTGCTCAATGAGCAGTTCTTC.

V usage is TRBV29-1 and J usage is TRBJ2-1; the match to TRBD2 covers 7 bases. The junction had 11 bases not matched to a gene; V was cut back by 4 bases and J by 2 bases. CDR3 size: 16 residues. Germline CDR1 SQVTM, CDR2 ANQGSEA. The CDR3 sequence: CSVVTQGEGPYNEQFF. The CDR3 DNA reads as TGCAGCGTTGTAACGCAAGGGGAGGGCCCCTACAATGAGCAGTTCTTC.

In this sample, this clonotype turned up a few times. The gene calls are TRBV4-2 and TRBJ2-5, with a tentative D call TRBD2 (6 bases). The CDR3 is 15 residues long. The V gene lost 2 bases and the J gene lost 2 bases, with 12 bases spanning the gap. Germline V gene data show CDR1 as LGHNA and CDR2 as YNFKEQ. The CDR3 here is CASSQFAGRQETQYF. The CDR3, as DNA: TGTGCCAGCAGCCAATTTGCGGGGAGACAAGAGACCCAGTACTTC.

Concerning this clonotype itself: A much larger clone differs from this one at a single base, so this may be a read error. The rearrangement uses TRBV27 and TRBJ1-2; D unresolved. The germline V and J ends were trimmed by 6 bases and 3 bases, with 8 bases remaining between them. CDR1 and CDR2 (germline): MNHEY, SMNVEV (reference sequence). The CDR3 runs to 12 residues. CDR3 sequence reads: CASRAGDYGYTF. CDR3 in DNA: TGTGCCAGCAGGGCAGGAGACTATGGCTACACCTTC.

The chain uses TRBV20-1 and TRBJ2-7, with D perhaps matching TRBD2 (5 bases). This CDR3 comprises 13 residues. V was cut by 5 bases and J by 0 bases, with 11 bases left in between. Germline CDR1 DFQATT, CDR2 SNEGSKA (reference sequence). CDR3 protein: CSACCGYSYEQYF. In nucleotides, the CDR3 is TGCAGTGCTTGTTGCGGGTACTCCTACGAGCAGTACTTC.

The chain couples TRBV6-2 or TRBV6-3 to TRBJ2-2; 9 nucleotides agree with TRBD1. From germline, CDR1 is MNHEY and CDR2 SVGEGT. V trimming: 6 bases; J trimming: 3 bases; junction bases outside the gene matches: 11. The CDR3 loop spans 17 amino acids. CDR3 residues: CASSPETGGADTGELFF. The CDR3 region has the DNA TGTGCCAGCAGCCCTGAAACAGGGGGCGCGGACACCGGGGAGCTGTTTTTT.

This clonotype was picked up a small number of times. The chain joins TRBV28 to TRBJ2-1, with 14 bases identical to TRBD2. This CDR3 has 15 residues. The J segment lost 5 bases and the V segment lost 8 bases, leaving 5 bases of the junction unmatched. CDR1 and CDR2 from the germline V gene are MDHEN and SYDVKM. The CDR3 coding sequence is TGTGCCAGCGAGCGGGGACTAGCGGGGGACAATGAGCAGTTCTTC. This encodes CASERGLAGDNEQFF.

The rearrangement uses TRBV5-1 and TRBJ2-3, with 9 bases that match TRBD2. This CDR3 region has 17 residues. Germline loops: CDR1 SGHRS, CDR2 YFSETQ. J lost 2 bases, V lost 3 bases, and 10 bases had no gene match. This CDR3 reads CASSSGLLAGSTDTQYF. The CDR3 nucleotides read TGCGCCAGCAGCTCGGGGCTACTAGCGGGTTCCACAGATACGCAGTATTTT. The variable domain in full, with the rest retrieved from reference TRBV5-1 and TRBJ2-3, is KAGVTQTPRYLIKTRGQQVTLSCSPISGHRSVSWYQQTPGQGLQFLFEYFSETQRNKGNFPGRFSGRQFSNSRSEMNVSTLELGDSALYLCASSSGLLAGSTDTQYFGPGTRLTVL.